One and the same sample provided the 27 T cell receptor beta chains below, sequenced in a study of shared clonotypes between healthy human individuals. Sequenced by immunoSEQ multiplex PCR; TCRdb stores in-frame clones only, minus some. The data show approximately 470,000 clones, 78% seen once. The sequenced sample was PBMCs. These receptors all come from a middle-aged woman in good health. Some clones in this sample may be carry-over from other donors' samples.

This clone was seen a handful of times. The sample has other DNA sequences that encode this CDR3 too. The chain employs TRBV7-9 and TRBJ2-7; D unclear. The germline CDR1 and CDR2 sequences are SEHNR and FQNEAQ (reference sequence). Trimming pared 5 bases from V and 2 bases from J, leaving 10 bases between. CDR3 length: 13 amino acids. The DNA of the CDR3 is TGTGCCAGCAGCCTGGACGGTCCCTACGAGCAGTACTTC. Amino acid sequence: CASSLDGPYEQYF.

The CDR3 spells CASSPLSGSLLNTEAFF. The CDR3 coding sequence is TGTGCCAGCTCACCACTGTCAGGCAGCCTTTTGAACACTGAAGCTTTCTTT. The chain links TRBV18 to TRBJ1-1, with D unresolved. Trimming took off 1 base at V and 0 bases at J, with 15 bases between the two ends. This CDR3 comprises 17 residues. The V gene's germline CDR1 is KGHSH and CDR2 LQKENI.

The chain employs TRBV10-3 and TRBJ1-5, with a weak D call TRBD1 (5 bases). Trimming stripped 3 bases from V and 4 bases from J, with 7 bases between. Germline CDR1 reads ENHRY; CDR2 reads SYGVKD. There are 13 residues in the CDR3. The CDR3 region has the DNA TGTGCCATCAGTGACAGACAGAATCAGCCCCAGCATTTT. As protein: CAISDRQNQPQHF.

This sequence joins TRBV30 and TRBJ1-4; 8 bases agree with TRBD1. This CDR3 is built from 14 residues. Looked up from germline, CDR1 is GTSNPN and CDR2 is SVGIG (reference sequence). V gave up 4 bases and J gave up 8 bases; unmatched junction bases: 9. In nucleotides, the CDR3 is TGTGCCTGGAAACTCGCAGGGGGCCGCGAAAAACTGTTTTTT. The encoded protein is CAWKLAGGREKLFF.

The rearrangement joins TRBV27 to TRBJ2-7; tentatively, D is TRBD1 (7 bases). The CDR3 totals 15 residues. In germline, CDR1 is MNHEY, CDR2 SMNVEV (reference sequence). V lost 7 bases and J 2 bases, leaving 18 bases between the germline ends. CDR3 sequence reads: CASTRRGDRTYEQYF. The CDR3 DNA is TGTGCCAGCACTCGAAGGGGGGACAGAACCTACGAGCAGTACTTC.

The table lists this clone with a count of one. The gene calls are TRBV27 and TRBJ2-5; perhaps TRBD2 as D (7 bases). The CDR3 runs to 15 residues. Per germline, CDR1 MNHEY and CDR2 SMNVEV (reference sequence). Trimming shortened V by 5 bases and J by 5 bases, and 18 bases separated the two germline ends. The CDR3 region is CASSRWDKAGETQYF. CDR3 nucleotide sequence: TGTGCCAGCAGTCGATGGGACAAAGCGGGGGAGACCCAGTACTTC.

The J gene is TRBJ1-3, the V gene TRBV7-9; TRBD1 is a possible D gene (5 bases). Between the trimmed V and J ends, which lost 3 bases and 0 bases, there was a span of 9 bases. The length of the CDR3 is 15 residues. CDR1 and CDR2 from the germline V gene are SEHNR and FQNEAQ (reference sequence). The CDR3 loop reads CASSLRGASGNTIYF. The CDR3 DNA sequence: TGTGCCAGCAGCTTGAGGGGAGCCTCTGGAAACACCATATATTTT.

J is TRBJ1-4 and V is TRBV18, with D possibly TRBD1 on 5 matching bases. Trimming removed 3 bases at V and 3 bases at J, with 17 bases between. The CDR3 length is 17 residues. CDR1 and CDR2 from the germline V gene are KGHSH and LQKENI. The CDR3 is CASSPLPLGAANEKLFF. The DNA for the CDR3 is TGTGCCAGCTCACCCCTTCCCCTTGGGGCGGCTAATGAAAAACTGTTTTTT.

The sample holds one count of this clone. Written as DNA, the CDR3 is TGTGCCAGCTCACCTCGGGGACAGGAACCCTACGAGCAGTACTTC. Translated: CASSPRGQEPYEQYF. The rearrangement joins TRBV18 to TRBJ2-7; TRBD1 agrees at 8 bases. The junction had 6 bases not matched to a gene; V was cut back by 3 bases and J by 2 bases. Looked up from germline, CDR1 is KGHSH and CDR2 is LQKENI. The CDR3 is 15 residues long.

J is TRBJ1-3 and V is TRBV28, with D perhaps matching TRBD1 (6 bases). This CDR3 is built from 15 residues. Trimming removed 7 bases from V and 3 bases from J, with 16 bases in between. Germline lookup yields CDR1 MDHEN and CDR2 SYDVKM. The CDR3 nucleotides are TGTGCCAGCAAGGGGGGCCTGGAGGGTGGAAACACCATATATTTT. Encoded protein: CASKGGLEGGNTIYF.

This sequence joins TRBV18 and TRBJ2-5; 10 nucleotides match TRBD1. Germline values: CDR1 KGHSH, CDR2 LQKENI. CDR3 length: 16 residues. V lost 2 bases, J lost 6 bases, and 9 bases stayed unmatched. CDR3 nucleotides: TGTGCCAGCTCACCAGGATCGACAGGGGGCGTGAAGACCCAGTACTTC. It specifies CASSPGSTGGVKTQYF.

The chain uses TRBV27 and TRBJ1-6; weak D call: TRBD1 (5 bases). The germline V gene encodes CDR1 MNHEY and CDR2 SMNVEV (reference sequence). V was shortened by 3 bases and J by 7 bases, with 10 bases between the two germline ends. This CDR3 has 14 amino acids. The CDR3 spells CASSLGGSNSPLHF. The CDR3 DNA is TGTGCCAGCAGTTTGGGGGGGTCCAATTCACCCCTCCACTTT.

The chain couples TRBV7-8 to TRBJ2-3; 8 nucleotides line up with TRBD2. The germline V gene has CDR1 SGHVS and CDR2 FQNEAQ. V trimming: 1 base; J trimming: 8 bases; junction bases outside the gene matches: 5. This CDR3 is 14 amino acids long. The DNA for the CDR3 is TGTGCCAGCAGCTTAGGCGGGAGGCCTCCTACGCAGTATTTT. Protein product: CASSLGGRPPTQYF.

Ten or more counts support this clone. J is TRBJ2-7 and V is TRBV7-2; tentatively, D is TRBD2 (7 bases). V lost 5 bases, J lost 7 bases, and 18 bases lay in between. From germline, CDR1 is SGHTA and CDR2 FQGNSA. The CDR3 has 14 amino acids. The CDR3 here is CASSPGGGPLEQYF. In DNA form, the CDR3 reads TGTGCCAGCAGCCCCGGCGGGGGCCCCTTAGAGCAGTACTTC. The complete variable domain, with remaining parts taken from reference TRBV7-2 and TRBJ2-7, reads GAGVSQSPSNKVTEKGKDVELRCDPISGHTALYWYRQSLGQGLEFLIYFQGNSAPDKSGLPSDRFSAERTGGSVSTLTIQRTQQEDSAVYLCASSPGGGPLEQYFGPGTRLTVT.

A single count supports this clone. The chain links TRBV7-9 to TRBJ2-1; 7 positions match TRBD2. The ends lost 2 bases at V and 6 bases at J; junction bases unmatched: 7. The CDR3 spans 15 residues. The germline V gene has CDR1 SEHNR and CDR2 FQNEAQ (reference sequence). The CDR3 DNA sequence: TGTGCCAGCAGCTTAATAGCGGGTGGCATCAATGAGCAGTTCTTC. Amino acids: CASSLIAGGINEQFF.

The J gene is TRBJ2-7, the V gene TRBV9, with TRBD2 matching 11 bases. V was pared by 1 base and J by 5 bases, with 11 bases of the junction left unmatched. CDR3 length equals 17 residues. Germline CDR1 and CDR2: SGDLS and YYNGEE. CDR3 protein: CASSVSPLAGGLNEQYF. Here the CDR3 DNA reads TGTGCCAGCAGCGTAAGTCCCCTAGCGGGAGGCTTGAACGAGCAGTACTTC.

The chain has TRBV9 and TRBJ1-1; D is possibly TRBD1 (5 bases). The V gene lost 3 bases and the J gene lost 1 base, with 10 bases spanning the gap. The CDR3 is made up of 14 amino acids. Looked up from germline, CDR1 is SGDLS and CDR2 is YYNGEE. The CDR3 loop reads CASSAPQANTEAFF. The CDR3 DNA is TGTGCCAGCAGCGCGCCACAGGCGAACACTGAAGCTTTCTTT.

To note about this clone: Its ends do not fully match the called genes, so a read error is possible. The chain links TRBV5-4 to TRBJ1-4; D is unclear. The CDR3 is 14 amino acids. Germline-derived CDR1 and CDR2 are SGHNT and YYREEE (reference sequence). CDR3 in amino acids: CASSLDPNNEKPFF. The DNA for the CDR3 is TGTGCCAGCAGCTTGGATCCGAATAATGAAAAACCGTTTTTT.

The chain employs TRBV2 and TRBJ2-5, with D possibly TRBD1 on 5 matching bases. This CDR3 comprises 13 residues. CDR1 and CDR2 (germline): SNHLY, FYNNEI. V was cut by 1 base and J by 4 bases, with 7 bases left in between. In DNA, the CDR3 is TGTGCCAGCAGTGAAGGACAGAGAGAGACCCAGTACTTC. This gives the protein CASSEGQRETQYF.

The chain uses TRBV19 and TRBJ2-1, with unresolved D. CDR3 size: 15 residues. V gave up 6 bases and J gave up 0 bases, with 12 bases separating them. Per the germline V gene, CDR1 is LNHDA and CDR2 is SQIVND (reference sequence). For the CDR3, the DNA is TGTGCCAGTAGCCTTTCGGGCGGCTCCTACAATGAGCAGTTCTTC. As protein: CASSLSGGSYNEQFF.

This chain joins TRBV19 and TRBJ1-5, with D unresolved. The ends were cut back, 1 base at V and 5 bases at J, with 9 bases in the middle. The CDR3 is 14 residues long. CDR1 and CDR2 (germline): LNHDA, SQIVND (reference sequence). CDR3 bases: TGTGCCAGTAGTATAGGAGGAGCAGATCAGCCCCAGCATTTT. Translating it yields CASSIGGADQPQHF.

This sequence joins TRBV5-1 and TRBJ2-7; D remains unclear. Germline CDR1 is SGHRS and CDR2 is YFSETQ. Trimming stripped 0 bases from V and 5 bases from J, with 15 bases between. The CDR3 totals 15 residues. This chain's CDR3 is CASSLDPPPTHEQYF. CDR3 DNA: TGCGCCAGCAGCTTGGACCCCCCTCCCACCCACGAGCAGTACTTC.

CDR3 protein: CASSLEDRGSSTEAFF. In nucleotides, the CDR3 is TGTGCCAGCAGCTTAGAGGACAGGGGTAGTAGTACTGAAGCTTTCTTT. The V call is TRBV7-2, the J call TRBJ1-1; TRBD1 matches at 9 bases. J was trimmed by 5 bases and V by 1 base; bases with no gene match: 8. CDR3 length: 16 amino acids. Per germline, CDR1 SGHTA and CDR2 FQGNSA.

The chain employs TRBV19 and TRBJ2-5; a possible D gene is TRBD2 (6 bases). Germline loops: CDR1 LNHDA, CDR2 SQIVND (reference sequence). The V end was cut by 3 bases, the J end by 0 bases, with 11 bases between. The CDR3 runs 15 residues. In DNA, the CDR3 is TGTGCCAGTAGTATGCTCCGGGGGAACCAAGAGACCCAGTACTTC. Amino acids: CASSMLRGNQETQYF.

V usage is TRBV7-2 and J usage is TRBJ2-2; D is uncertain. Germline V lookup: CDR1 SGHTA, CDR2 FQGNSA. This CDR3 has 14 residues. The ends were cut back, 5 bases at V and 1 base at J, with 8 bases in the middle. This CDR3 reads CASSIYRNTGELFF. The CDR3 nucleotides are TGTGCCAGCAGCATCTACCGGAACACCGGGGAGCTGTTTTTT.

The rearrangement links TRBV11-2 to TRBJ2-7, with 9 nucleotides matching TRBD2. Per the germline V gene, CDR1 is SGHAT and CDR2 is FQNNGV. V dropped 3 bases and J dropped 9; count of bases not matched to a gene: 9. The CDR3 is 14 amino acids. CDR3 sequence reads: CASSFYGTSYVQYF. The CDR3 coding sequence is TGTGCCAGCAGCTTTTACGGGACTAGCTATGTGCAGTACTTC.

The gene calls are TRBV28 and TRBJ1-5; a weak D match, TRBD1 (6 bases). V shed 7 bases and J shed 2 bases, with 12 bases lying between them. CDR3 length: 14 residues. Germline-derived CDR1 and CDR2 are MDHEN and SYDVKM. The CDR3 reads CASTRAGGNQPQHF. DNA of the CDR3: TGTGCCAGCACCAGGGCAGGGGGCAATCAGCCCCAGCATTTT.